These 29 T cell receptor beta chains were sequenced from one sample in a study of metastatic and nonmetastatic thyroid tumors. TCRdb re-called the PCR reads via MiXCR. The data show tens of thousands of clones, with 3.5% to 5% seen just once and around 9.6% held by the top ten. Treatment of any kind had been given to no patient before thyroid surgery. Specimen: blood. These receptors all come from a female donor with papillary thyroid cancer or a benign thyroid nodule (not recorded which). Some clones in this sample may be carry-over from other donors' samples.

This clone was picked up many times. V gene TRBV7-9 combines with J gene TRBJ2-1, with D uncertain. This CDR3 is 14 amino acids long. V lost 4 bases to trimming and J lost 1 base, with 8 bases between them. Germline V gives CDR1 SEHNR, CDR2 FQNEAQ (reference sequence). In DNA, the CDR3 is TGTGCCAGCAGCTCTAGTATATCCTACAATGAGCAGTTCTTC. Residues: CASSSSISYNEQFF.

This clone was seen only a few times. The CDR3 nucleotides read TGTGCCAGCGTGCACCCGACAGGCTGTTTTAGTGGCTACACCTTC. Protein: CASVHPTGCFSGYTF. This chain links TRBV6-1 with TRBJ1-2, with TRBD1 as a possible D gene (6 bases). CDR1 MNHNS and CDR2 SASEGT come from the germline V gene. V gave up 8 bases and J gave up 7 bases, with 23 bases separating them. The CDR3 length is 15 residues.

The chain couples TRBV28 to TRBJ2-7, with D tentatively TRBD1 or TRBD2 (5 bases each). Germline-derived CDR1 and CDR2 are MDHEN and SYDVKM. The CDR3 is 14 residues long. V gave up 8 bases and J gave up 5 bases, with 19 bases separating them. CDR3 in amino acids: CASRRGASFNEQYF. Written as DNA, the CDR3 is TGTGCCAGCCGCCGAGGGGCTAGCTTCAACGAGCAGTACTTC.

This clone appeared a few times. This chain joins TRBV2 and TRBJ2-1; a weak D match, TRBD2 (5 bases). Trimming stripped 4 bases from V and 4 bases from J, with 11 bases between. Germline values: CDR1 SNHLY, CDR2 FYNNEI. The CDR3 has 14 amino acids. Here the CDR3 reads CASSGLTDYNEQFF. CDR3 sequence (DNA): TGTGCCAGCAGTGGACTAACAGATTACAATGAGCAGTTCTTC.

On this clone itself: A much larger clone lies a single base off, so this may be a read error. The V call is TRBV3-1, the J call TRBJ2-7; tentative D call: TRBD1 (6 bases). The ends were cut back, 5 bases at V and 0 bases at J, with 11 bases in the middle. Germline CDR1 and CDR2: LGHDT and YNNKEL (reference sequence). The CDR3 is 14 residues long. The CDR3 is CASSYAQGSYEQYF. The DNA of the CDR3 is TGTGCCAGCAGCTATGCACAGGGCTCCTACGAGCAGTACTTC.

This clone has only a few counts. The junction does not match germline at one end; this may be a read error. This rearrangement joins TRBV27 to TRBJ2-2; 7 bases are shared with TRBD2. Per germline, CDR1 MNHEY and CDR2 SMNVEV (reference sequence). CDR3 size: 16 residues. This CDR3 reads CASNLWEGATTGELFF. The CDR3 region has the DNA TGTGCCAGCAATTTATGGGAGGGAGCGACCACAGGGGAGCTGTTTTTT.

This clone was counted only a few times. Here the CDR3 DNA reads TGCGCCAGCAGCTTGAGTACGGGAAACACTGAAGCTTTCTTT. Translation gives CASSLSTGNTEAFF. V is TRBV5-1 and J is TRBJ1-1; D is ambiguous. The germline CDR1 and CDR2 sequences are SGHRS and YFSETQ. Trimming pared 1 base from V and 2 bases from J, leaving 9 bases between. This CDR3 is built from 14 residues.

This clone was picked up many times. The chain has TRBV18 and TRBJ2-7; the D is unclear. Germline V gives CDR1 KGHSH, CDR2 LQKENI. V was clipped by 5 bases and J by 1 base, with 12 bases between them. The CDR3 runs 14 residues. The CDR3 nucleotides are TGTGCCAGCTCAAGTTTCGTGGAGTCCTACGAGCAGTACTTC. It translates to CASSSFVESYEQYF.

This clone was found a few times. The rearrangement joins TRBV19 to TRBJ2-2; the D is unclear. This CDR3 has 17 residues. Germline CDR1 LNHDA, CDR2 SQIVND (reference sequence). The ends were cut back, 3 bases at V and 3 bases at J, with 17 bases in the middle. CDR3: CASSIHGPTHDTGELFF. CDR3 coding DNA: TGTGCCAGTAGTATCCACGGGCCAACTCACGACACCGGGGAGCTGTTTTTT.

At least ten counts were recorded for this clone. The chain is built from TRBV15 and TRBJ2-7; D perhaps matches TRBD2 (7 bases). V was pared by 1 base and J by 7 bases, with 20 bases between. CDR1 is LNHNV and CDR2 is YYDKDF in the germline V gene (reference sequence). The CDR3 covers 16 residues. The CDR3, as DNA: TGTGCCACCAGCAGAGGCCAGGGCGGGGGCGCGGAGGAGCAGTACTTC. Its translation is CATSRGQGGGAEEQYF. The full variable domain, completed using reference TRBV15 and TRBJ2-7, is DAMVIQNPRYQVTQFGKPVTLSCSQTLNHNVMYWYQQKSSQAPKLLFHYYDKDFNNEADTPDNFQSRRPNTSFCFLDIRSPGLGDTAMYLCATSRGQGGGAEEQYFGPGTRLTVT.

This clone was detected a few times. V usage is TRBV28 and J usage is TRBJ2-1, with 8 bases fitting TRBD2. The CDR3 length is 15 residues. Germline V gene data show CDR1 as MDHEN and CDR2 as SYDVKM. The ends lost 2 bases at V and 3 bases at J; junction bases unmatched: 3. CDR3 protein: CASSLTLADYNEQFF. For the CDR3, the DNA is TGTGCCAGCAGTTTAACACTAGCGGACTACAATGAGCAGTTCTTC.

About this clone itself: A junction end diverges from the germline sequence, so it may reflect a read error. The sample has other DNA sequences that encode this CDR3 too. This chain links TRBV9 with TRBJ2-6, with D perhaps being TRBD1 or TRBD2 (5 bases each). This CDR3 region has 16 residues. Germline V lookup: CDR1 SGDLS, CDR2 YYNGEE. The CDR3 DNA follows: TGTGCCAGTAGCGTAGAGGGTCAGGGTGGGGCCAATGTCCTGACTTTC. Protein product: CASSVEGQGGANVLTF. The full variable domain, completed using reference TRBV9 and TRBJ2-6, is DSGVTQTPKHLITATGQRVTLRCSPRSGDLSVYWYQQSLDQGLQFLIQYYNGEERAKGNILERFSAQQFPDLHSELNLSSLELGDSALYFCASSVEGQGGANVLTFGAGSRLTVL.

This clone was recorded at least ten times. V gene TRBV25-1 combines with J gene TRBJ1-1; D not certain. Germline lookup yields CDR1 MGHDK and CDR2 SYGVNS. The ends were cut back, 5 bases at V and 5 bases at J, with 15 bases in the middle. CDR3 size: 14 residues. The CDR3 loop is CASSLDRDRTEAFF. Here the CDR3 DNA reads TGTGCCAGCAGTTTAGACCGGGATCGAACTGAAGCTTTCTTT.

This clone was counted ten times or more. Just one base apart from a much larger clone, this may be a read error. The CDR3 protein is CVSSLQGDYNEQFF. As DNA, the CDR3 is TGTGTCAGCAGTTTACAAGGGGACTACAATGAGCAGTTCTTC. This chain joins TRBV27 and TRBJ2-1; D is perhaps TRBD1 (5 bases). Per germline, CDR1 MNHEY and CDR2 SMNVEV (reference sequence). The CDR3 spans 14 residues.

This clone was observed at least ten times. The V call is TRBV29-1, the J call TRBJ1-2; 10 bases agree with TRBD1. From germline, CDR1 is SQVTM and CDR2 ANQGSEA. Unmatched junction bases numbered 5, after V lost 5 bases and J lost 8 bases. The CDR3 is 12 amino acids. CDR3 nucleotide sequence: TGCAGCGTTCGACAGGGGGCCTGGGGCTACACCTTC. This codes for CSVRQGAWGYTF.

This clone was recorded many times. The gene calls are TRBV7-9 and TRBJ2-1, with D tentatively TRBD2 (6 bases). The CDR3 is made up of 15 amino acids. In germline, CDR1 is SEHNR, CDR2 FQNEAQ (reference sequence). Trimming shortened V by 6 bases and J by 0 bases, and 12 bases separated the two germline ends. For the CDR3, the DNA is TGTGCCAGCAGAGGTCGGGAGAGCTCCTACAATGAGCAGTTCTTC. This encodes CASRGRESSYNEQFF.

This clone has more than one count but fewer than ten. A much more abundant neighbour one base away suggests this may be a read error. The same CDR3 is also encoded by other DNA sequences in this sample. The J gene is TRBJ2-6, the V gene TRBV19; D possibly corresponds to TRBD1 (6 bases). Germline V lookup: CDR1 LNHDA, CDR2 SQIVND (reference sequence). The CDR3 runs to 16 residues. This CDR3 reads CASSIIQGSGANVLTF. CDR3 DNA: TGTGCCAGTAGTATTATACAGGGATCTGGCGCCAACGTCCTGACCTTC. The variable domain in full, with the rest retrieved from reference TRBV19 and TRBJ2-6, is DGGITQSPKYLFRKEGQNVTLSCEQNLNHDAMYWYRQDPGQGLRLIYYSQIVNDFQKGDIAEGYSVSREKKESFPLTVTSAQKNPTAFYLCASSIIQGSGANVLTFGAGSRLTVL.

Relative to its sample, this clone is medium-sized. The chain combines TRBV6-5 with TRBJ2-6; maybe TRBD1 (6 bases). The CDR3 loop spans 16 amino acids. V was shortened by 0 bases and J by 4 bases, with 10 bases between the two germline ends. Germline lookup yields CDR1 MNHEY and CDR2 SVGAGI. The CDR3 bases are TGTGCCAGCAGTTACTCGCCAGGGGTAGGGGCCAACGTCCTGACTTTC. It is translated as CASSYSPGVGANVLTF.

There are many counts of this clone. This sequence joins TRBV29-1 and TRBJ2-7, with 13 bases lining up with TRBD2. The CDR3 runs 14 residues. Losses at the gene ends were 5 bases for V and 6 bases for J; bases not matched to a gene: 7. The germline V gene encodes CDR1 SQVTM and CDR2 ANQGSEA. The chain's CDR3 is CSVPRTSGSIEQYF. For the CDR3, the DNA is TGCAGCGTTCCTAGGACTAGCGGGAGTATCGAGCAGTACTTC.

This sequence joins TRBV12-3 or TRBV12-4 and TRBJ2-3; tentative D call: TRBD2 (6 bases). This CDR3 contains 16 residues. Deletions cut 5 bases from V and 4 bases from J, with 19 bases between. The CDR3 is CASSGGSGGPPDTQYF. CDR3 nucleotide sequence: TGTGCCAGCAGTGGGGGTAGCGGAGGCCCCCCAGATACGCAGTATTTT.

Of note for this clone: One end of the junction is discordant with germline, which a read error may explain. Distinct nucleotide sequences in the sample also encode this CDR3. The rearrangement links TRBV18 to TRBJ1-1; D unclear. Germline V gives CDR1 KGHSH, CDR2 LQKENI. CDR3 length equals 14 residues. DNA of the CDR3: TGTGCCAGTTCACTACGCGAAGTTACCGAGGGAGCTTTCTTT. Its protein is CASSLREVTEGAFF.

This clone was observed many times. CDR3 coding DNA: TGTGCCAGCAGCTTTGGCAGGTCGACGAACACCGGGGAGCTGTTTTTT. It yields the protein CASSFGRSTNTGELFF. The J gene is TRBJ2-2, the V gene TRBV7-8; D is unresolved. The germline V gene encodes CDR1 SGHVS and CDR2 FQNEAQ. Trimming cost V 3 bases and J 0 bases, with 11 bases left between them. This CDR3 region has 16 residues.

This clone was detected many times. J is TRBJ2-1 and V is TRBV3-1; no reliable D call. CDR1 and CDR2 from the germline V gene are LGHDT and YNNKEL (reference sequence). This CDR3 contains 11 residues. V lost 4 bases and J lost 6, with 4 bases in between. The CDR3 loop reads CASSRINEQFF. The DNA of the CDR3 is TGTGCCAGCAGCCGGATCAATGAGCAGTTCTTC.

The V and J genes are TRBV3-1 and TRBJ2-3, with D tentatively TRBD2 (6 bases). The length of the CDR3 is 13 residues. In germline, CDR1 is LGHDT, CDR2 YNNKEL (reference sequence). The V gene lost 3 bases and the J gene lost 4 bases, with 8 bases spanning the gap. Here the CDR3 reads CASSHRGADTQYF. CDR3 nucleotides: TGTGCCAGCAGCCATCGCGGGGCAGATACGCAGTATTTT.

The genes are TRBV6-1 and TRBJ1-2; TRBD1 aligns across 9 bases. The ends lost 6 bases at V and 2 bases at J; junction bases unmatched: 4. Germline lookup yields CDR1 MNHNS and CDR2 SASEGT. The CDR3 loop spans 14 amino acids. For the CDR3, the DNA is TGTGCCAGCAGCTGGGACAGGGAGAACTATGGCTACACCTTC. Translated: CASSWDRENYGYTF.

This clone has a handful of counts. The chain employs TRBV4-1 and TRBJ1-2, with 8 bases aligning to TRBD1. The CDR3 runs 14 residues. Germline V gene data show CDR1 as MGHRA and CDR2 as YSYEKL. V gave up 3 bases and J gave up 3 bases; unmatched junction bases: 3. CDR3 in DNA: TGCGCCAGCAGCCAGTCAGGGGGCGACTATGGCTACACCTTC. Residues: CASSQSGGDYGYTF.

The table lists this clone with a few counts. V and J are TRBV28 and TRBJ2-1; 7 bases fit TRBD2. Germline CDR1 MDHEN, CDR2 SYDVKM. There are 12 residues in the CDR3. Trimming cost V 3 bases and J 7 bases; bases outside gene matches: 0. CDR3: CASSFSGNEQFF. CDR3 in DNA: TGTGCCAGCAGTTTTAGCGGGAATGAGCAGTTCTTC. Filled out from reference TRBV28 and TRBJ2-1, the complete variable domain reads DVKVTQSSRYLVKRTGEKVFLECVQDMDHENMFWYRQDPGLGLRLIYFSYDVKMKEKGDIPEGYSVSREKKERFSLILESASTNQTSMYLCASSFSGNEQFFGPGTRLTVL.

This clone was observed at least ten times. Written as DNA, the CDR3 is TGTGCCAGCAGCCACCAGGGGGCCGAGCAGTACTTC. This sequence encodes CASSHQGAEQYF. This chain connects TRBV3-1 to TRBJ2-7, with 8 bases matching TRBD1. The CDR3 has 12 residues. The V gene's germline CDR1 is LGHDT and CDR2 YNNKEL (reference sequence). Germline trimming cut 3 bases from V and 6 bases from J; bases unmatched to any gene: 1.

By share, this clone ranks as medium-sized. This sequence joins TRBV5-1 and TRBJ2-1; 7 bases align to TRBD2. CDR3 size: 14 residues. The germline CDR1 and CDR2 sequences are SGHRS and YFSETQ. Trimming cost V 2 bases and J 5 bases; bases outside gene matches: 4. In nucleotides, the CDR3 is TGCGCCAGCAGCTTTGGCGGGAGTGACAATGAGCAGTTCTTC. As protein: CASSFGGSDNEQFF.